A single sample is the source of the 23 T cell receptor beta chains below, sequenced in a study of CD8+ T cells in alopecia areata. Treatment defined: oral pan-JAK inhibitor, 5-10 mg twice daily. RNA was extracted and reverse transcribed into cDNA as the sequencing template. Libraries were prepared by immunoSEQ multiplex PCR; TCRdb keeps only in-frame clonotypes and omits some of them. Of 120,000 or so clones in the sample, 60% to 65% were seen once. The sequencing used CD4+ T cells sorted from blood, collected at week 4, from a patient treated with tofacitinib. The source of these receptors is a human donor with alopecia areata.

V is TRBV29-1 and J is TRBJ2-1; the D gene could be TRBD1 or TRBD2 (5 bases each). This CDR3 has 13 residues. CDR1 is SQVTM and CDR2 is ANQGSEA in the germline V gene. V lost 7 bases to trimming and J lost 6 bases, with 16 bases between them. For the CDR3, the DNA is TGCAGCGCCAGAGGGGTTAGGCGCAATGAGCAGTTCTTC. Protein sequence: CSARGVRRNEQFF.

Here the CDR3 reads CASSSRDQETQYF. CDR3 sequence (DNA): TGTGCCAGTAGTTCCCGGGATCAAGAGACCCAGTACTTC. This sequence joins TRBV19 and TRBJ2-5, with D tentatively TRBD2 (5 bases). Trimming left V 5 bases short and J 2 bases short, with 9 bases between. There are 13 residues in the CDR3. Germline lookup yields CDR1 LNHDA and CDR2 SQIVND (reference sequence). Complete variable domain (other parts from reference TRBV19 and TRBJ2-5): DGGITQSPKYLFRKEGQNVTLSCEQNLNHDAMYWYRQDPGQGLRLIYYSQIVNDFQKGDIAEGYSVSREKKESFPLTVTSAQKNPTAFYLCASSSRDQETQYFGPGTRLLVL.

CDR3 loop: CASSPTTSGHTGELFF. In DNA, the CDR3 is TGTGCCAGCAGCCCTACGACTAGCGGGCACACCGGGGAGCTGTTTTTT. The chain is built from TRBV7-3 and TRBJ2-2; 10 bases agree with TRBD2. Trimming cost V 5 bases and J 3 bases; bases outside gene matches: 6. The CDR3 extends over 16 amino acids. Germline V lookup: CDR1 SGHTA, CDR2 FQGTGA.

The chain carries TRBV6-1 and TRBJ2-7, with D hard to call. This CDR3 has 11 amino acids. CDR1 and CDR2 from the germline V gene are MNHNS and SASEGT. V dropped 3 bases and J dropped 6 bases, with 6 bases sitting between them. This CDR3 reads CASSDLSEQYF. In DNA form, the CDR3 reads TGTGCCAGCAGTGACCTCTCCGAGCAGTACTTC.

The chain recombines TRBV4-1 with TRBJ2-7; 7 bases fit TRBD2. Per germline, CDR1 MGHRA and CDR2 YSYEKL. V gave up 2 bases and J gave up 1 base; unmatched junction bases: 5. The CDR3 totals 15 residues. CDR3 sequence: CASSQSGAGSYEQYF. CDR3 nucleotides: TGCGCCAGCAGCCAAAGCGGGGCAGGGTCCTACGAGCAGTACTTC.

The gene calls are TRBV29-1 and TRBJ2-3; tentative D call: TRBD1 (6 bases). The CDR3 contains 12 residues. Germline CDR1 reads SQVTM; CDR2 reads ANQGSEA. The V gene lost 7 bases and the J gene lost 0 bases, with 8 bases spanning the gap. For the CDR3, the DNA is TGCAGCGAGGACAGAAGCACAGATACGCAGTATTTT. Translating gives CSEDRSTDTQYF.

The V and J genes are TRBV11-1 and TRBJ2-7; tentatively, D is TRBD1 (5 bases). CDR3 size: 12 residues. Trimming took 3 bases from V and 3 from J, leaving 6 bases between them. The germline V gene encodes CDR1 SGHAT and CDR2 FQDESV (reference sequence). The CDR3 spells CASSFDSYEQYF. DNA of the CDR3: TGTGCCAGCAGCTTCGACAGCTACGAGCAGTACTTC.

The V call is TRBV9, the J call TRBJ1-2; no clear D gene. CDR3 size: 13 residues. The V end was cut by 4 bases, the J end by 8 bases, with 15 bases between. Germline lookup yields CDR1 SGDLS and CDR2 YYNGEE. Written as DNA, the CDR3 is TGTGCCAGCAGCCAAGGGTCAGCTGGAGGCTACACCTTC. Amino acid sequence: CASSQGSAGGYTF.

The chain joins TRBV6-5 to TRBJ1-2; D perhaps matches TRBD1 (6 bases). CDR3 size: 13 residues. Germline CDR1 and CDR2: MNHEY and SVGAGI. The V gene lost 2 bases and the J gene lost 8 bases, with 12 bases spanning the gap. The CDR3 loop is CASSYGRGLGYTF. CDR3 nucleotide sequence: TGTGCCAGCAGTTACGGCAGGGGTCTCGGCTACACCTTC.

The V gene is TRBV15, the J gene TRBJ1-4; D call uncertain. Germline values: CDR1 LNHNV, CDR2 YYDKDF (reference sequence). The CDR3 loop spans 16 amino acids. The V end was cut by 0 bases, the J end by 0 bases, with 8 bases between. DNA of the CDR3: TGTGCCACCAGCAGAGACCCGGCCGCAACTAATGAAAAACTGTTTTTT. It translates to CATSRDPAATNEKLFF.

With respect to this clone: This specimen includes other DNA sequences encoding the same CDR3. CDR3 residues: CSVAPGINYGYTF. In DNA form, the CDR3 reads TGCAGCGTAGCGCCAGGTATTAACTATGGCTACACCTTC. J is TRBJ1-2 and V is TRBV29-1; D not certain. Germline CDR1 reads SQVTM; CDR2 reads ANQGSEA. The CDR3 spans 13 residues. V shed 6 bases and J shed 1 base, with 12 bases lying between them.

The chain combines TRBV30 with TRBJ2-3, with D possibly matching TRBD2 (6 bases). With 4 bases removed from V and 0 bases from J, the gap between germline ends came to 14 bases. This CDR3 has 15 residues. Germline V gene lookup returns CDR1 GTSNPN and CDR2 SVGIG (reference sequence). CDR3 nucleotide sequence: TGTGCCTGGAAGACCCTAGCGCCAAGCACAGATACGCAGTATTTT. Amino acid sequence: CAWKTLAPSTDTQYF.

This clone was seen a handful of times. The rearrangement uses TRBV29-1 and TRBJ2-7, with 9 positions matching TRBD1. The ends lost 6 bases at V and 3 bases at J; junction bases unmatched: 0. CDR3 size: 11 residues. Germline V CDR1 and CDR2: SQVTM, ANQGSEA. CDR3 DNA: TGCAGCGTGACAGGGGGCTACGAGCAGTACTTC. This gives the protein CSVTGGYEQYF.

This chain connects TRBV5-4 to TRBJ2-1, with D possibly matching TRBD1 (6 bases). V dropped 0 bases and J dropped 12 bases, with 22 bases sitting between them. The length of the CDR3 is 16 residues. Germline V lookup: CDR1 SGHNT, CDR2 YYREEE (reference sequence). The CDR3, as DNA: TGTGCCAGCAGCTTGGCCGGTAGTACAGGGAACGTTAGGCAGTTCTTC. It translates to CASSLAGSTGNVRQFF.

The rearrangement uses TRBV11-1 and TRBJ2-5; no clear D. CDR3 length equals 14 residues. CDR1 and CDR2 from the germline V gene are SGHAT and FQDESV (reference sequence). Trimming removed 0 bases from V and 0 bases from J, with 5 bases in between. Here the CDR3 reads CASSLAQYQETQYF. Here the CDR3 DNA reads TGTGCCAGCAGCTTAGCACAATACCAAGAGACCCAGTACTTC.

This clone was detected only a few times. V gene TRBV5-1 combines with J gene TRBJ1-2, with D perhaps matching TRBD1 (5 bases). Trimming shortened V by 7 bases and J by 5 bases, and 15 bases separated the two germline ends. CDR3 size: 13 residues. Germline loops: CDR1 SGHRS, CDR2 YFSETQ. The CDR3 is CASGKGIGYGYTF. The CDR3, as DNA: TGCGCCAGCGGAAAGGGGATCGGATATGGCTACACCTTC.

The chain recombines TRBV30 with TRBJ2-7; a possible D gene is TRBD2 (6 bases). The ends were cut back, 1 base at V and 2 bases at J, with 9 bases in the middle. Germline-derived CDR1 and CDR2 are GTSNPN and SVGIG (reference sequence). There are 13 residues in the CDR3. CDR3 loop: CAWSAGSAYEQYF. CDR3 DNA sequence: TGTGCCTGGAGTGCCGGGAGTGCCTACGAGCAGTACTTC.

The chain carries TRBV2 and TRBJ2-7, with 8 bases lining up with TRBD2. Germline values: CDR1 SNHLY, CDR2 FYNNEI. The CDR3 runs to 14 residues. Losses at the gene ends were 6 bases for V and 5 bases for J; bases not matched to a gene: 9. CDR3 region: CASRKGLEGNEQYF. In DNA, the CDR3 is TGTGCCAGCAGGAAGGGACTAGAAGGCAACGAGCAGTACTTC.

This clone turned up a few times. The rearrangement uses TRBV29-1 and TRBJ2-5; 9 positions agree with TRBD2. J gave up 2 bases and V 5 bases, and 6 bases lay outside the gene matches. Germline lookup yields CDR1 SQVTM and CDR2 ANQGSEA. The CDR3 has 14 amino acids. The CDR3 sequence is CSVFLAGKQETQYF. CDR3 coding DNA: TGCAGCGTTTTCCTAGCGGGGAAACAAGAGACCCAGTACTTC. The whole variable domain, filled in from reference TRBV29-1 and TRBJ2-5, reads SAVISQKPSRDICQRGTSLTIQCQVDSQVTMMFWYRQQPGQSLTLIATANQGSEATYESGFVIDKFPISRPNLTFSTLTVSNMSPEDSSIYLCSVFLAGKQETQYFGPGTRLLVL.

The gene calls are TRBV25-1 and TRBJ1-1; 10 bases are a match to TRBD1. CDR1 is MGHDK, CDR2 SYGVNS, per germline. J lost 5 bases, V lost 7 bases, and 10 bases had no gene match. The CDR3 has 15 residues. The CDR3 reads CASTNAGQGRTEAFF. CDR3 nucleotide sequence: TGTGCCAGCACCAACGCGGGACAGGGGAGGACTGAAGCTTTCTTT.

The chain links TRBV7-2 to TRBJ1-1; D ambiguous. The germline V and J ends were trimmed by 0 bases and 0 bases, with 5 bases remaining between them. CDR3 size: 14 residues. Germline loops: CDR1 SGHTA, CDR2 FQGNSA. This CDR3 reads CASSLAVLNTEAFF. In DNA, the CDR3 is TGTGCCAGCAGCTTAGCAGTTCTGAACACTGAAGCTTTCTTT.

This chain joins TRBV7-2 and TRBJ2-5, with D perhaps matching TRBD1 (6 bases). V was shortened by 5 bases and J by 5 bases, with 15 bases between the two germline ends. Germline CDR1 reads SGHTA; CDR2 reads FQGNSA. The CDR3 is 14 residues long. CDR3 coding DNA: TGTGCCAGCAGCGCCATAGGGGGTTTGGAGACCCAGTACTTC. This encodes CASSAIGGLETQYF.

The CDR3 sequence: CAITRTENYGYTF. DNA of the CDR3: TGTGCCATCACCAGGACCGAGAACTATGGCTACACCTTC. The rearrangement links TRBV10-3 to TRBJ1-2; D unresolved. This CDR3 region has 13 residues. Germline values: CDR1 ENHRY, CDR2 SYGVKD. Trimming removed 7 bases at V and 2 bases at J, with 11 bases between.